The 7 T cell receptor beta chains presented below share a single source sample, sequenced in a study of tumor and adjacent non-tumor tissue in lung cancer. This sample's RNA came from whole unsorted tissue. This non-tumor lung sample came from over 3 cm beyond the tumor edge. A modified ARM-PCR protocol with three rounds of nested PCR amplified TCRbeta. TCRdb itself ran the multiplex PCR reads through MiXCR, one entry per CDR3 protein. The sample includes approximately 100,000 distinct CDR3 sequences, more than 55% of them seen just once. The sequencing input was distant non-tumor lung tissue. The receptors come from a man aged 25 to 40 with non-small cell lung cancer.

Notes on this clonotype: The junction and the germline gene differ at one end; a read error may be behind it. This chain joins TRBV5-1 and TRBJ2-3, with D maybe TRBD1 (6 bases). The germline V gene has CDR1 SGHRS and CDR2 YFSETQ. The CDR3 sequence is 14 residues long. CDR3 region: CASSLRDTGDTQYF. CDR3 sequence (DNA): TGCGCCAGCAGCCTCCGGGACACGGGCGATACGCAGTATTTC.

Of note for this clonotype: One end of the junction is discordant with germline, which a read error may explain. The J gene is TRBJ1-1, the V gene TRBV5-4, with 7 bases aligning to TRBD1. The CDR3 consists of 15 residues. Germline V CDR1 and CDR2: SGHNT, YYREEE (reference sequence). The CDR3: CANSRDRAGDTEAFF. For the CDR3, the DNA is TGTGCCAACAGCAGAGACAGGGCGGGGGACACTGAAGCTTTCTTT.

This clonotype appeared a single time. This chain's CDR3 is CASSWTLDTQYF. In DNA, the CDR3 is TGTGCCAGCAGCTGGACCCTGGATACGCAGTATTTT. The chain carries TRBV11-2 and TRBJ2-3; the D is unclear. There are 12 residues in the CDR3. With 4 bases removed from V and 6 bases from J, the gap between germline ends came to 8 bases. Germline V gene sequence: CDR1 SGHAT, CDR2 FQNNGV. Full variable domain (remainder filled in from reference TRBV11-2 and TRBJ2-3): EAGVAQSPRYKIIEKRQSVAFWCNPISGHATLYWYQQILGQGPKLLIQFQNNGVVDDSQLPKDRFSAERLKGVDSTLKIQPAKLEDSAVYLCASSWTLDTQYFGPGTRLTVL.

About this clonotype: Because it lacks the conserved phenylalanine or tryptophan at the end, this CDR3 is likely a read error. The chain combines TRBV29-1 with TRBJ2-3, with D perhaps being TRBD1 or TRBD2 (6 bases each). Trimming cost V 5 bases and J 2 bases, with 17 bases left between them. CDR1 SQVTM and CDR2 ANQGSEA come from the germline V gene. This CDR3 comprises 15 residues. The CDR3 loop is CSVTTIGGHTDTQYL. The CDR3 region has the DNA TGCAGCGTTACGACTATCGGGGGCCACACAGATACGCAGTATCTT.

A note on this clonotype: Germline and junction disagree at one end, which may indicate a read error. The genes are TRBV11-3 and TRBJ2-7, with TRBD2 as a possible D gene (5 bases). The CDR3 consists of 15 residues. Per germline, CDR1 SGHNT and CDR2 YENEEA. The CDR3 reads CVSSSTTIEYEWQYF. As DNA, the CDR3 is TGTGTCAGCAGCTCAACGACTATAGAATACGAGTGGCAGTACTTC.

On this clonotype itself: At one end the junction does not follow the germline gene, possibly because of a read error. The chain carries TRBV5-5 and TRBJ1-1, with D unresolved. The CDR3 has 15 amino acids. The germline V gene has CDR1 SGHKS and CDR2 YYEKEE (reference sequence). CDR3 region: CASCLGGFELTGAFF. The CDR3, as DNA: TGTGCCAGCTGTCTGGGAGGATTTGAACTCACTGGAGCTTTCTTT.

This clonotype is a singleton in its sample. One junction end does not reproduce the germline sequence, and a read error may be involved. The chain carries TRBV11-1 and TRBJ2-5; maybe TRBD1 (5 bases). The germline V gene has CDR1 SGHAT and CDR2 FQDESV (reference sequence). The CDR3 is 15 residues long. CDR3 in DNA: TGTGCCATCAGCTTCGGTGTCAGGGCTCAAGAGACCCAGTACTTC. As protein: CAISFGVRAQETQYF.